The text below deals with one TCR beta chain. What it binds is unknown. The data were obtained in a study of monozygotic twins with inflammatory bowel disease. Study-level results: Among patients, repertoires may have gained variability from differing immunosuppressive treatments. Clonotype sharing was lower in IBD patients than healthy twins, most markedly with disease activity. Whereas healthy co-twins had higher TCRbeta diversity (inverse Simpson), IBD patients had lower diversity.

Germline-derived CDR1 and CDR2 are SGHRS and YFSETQ. This CDR3 spans 13 amino acids. Researchers used about 3,500 ng of total RNA for each TCR library. Using the 5' RACE reads, TCRdb records one entry per CDR3 protein without DNA. The sample totals just over 300,000 distinct CDR3 sequences. V is TRBV5-1 and J is TRBJ2-7; absent DNA, TCRdb's TRBD2 call cannot be checked. Sequencing used blood. The clonotype comes from a human donor with ulcerative colitis or Crohn's disease, or a healthy co-twin of an affected twin (not recorded which). The CDR3 region is CASSLPGRDEQYF.